This is a list of T cell receptor beta chains from one sample in a study of cytomegalovirus exposure and HLA in healthy donors. Generated by immunoSEQ multiplex PCR, the TCRdb table keeps only in-frame clones and is missing some. The sample shows tens of thousands of clones, less than 75% of them seen only once. The sample consisted of PBMCs. The source of these receptors is a woman aged 25 to 39 in good health and CMV-seronegative. CDR3s leave out the opening cysteine and the closing phenylalanine or tryptophan. Size tells how often a clone was seen (once, few, many) or the class of an expanded clone, and some rows leave it out.

J gene,V gene,clone size,CDR3 protein
TRBJ2-5,TRBV13,few,ASSLGVSRETQY
TRBJ1-2,TRBV14,-,ASSQDLAGNNYGYT
TRBJ2-3,TRBV5-1,few,ATGQDTDTQY
TRBJ1-2,TRBV5-1,-,ASSYTGSESYT
TRBJ1-1,TRBV27,-,ASRWIRDSKFRTEAF
TRBJ2-7,TRBV30,-,AWSVGAGVSLEQY
TRBJ2-7,TRBV28,-,ASRGLAGHYEQY
TRBJ2-3,TRBV29-1,-,SVAYGGGVDTQY
TRBJ2-3,TRBV29-1,-,SVPASGVTSDTQY
TRBJ2-1,TRBV5-1,-,ASTNVAGGHNEQF
TRBJ2-5,TRBV7-3,-,ASSPRDRGWETQY
TRBJ2-3,TRBV6-4,few,ASSDGSMSTDTQY
TRBJ2-5,TRBV5-4,-,ASRTGQGAGETQY
TRBJ2-3,TRBV5-1,-,ASRTGTSTDTQY